Shown below are 27 T cell receptor beta chains from a single sample sequenced in a study of CD8+CD57+ T cells in acquired aplastic anemia. Using genomic DNA as the template, TCR beta VDJ and CDR3 profiling was carried out. TCRdb re-derived calls from the reads in MiXCR, one entry per CDR3 protein. Of about 400,000 distinct CDR3 sequences listed, 60% to 80% are singletons. The sequenced sample consisted of sorted CD4+, CD8+, or CD8+CD57+ T cells (not recorded which) from PBMCs. Receptors originate from a human donor in good health, serving as a control.

A word on this clonotype: At one boundary the junction diverges from the germline segment, which might be a read error. The V call is TRBV7-9, the J call TRBJ2-1, with 8 positions matching TRBD1. The CDR3 extends over 14 amino acids. CDR1 and CDR2 from the germline V gene are SEHNR and FQNEAQ (reference sequence). DNA for the CDR3: TGTGCCAGCAGCTTAGATACCGGCGACAGGGGTGGCTACTTC. Translated: CASSLDTGDRGGYF. Drawing the rest from reference TRBV7-9 and TRBJ2-1, the complete variable domain is DTGVSQNPRHKITKRGQNVTFRCDPISEHNRLYWYRQTLGQGPEFLTYFQNEAQLEKSRLLSDRFSAERPKGSFSTLEIQRTEQGDSAMYLCASSLDTGDRGGYFGPGTRLTVL.

This chain joins TRBV7-8 and TRBJ1-5; a weak D match, TRBD1 (5 bases). This CDR3 spans 14 amino acids. The V gene lost 2 bases and the J gene lost 6 bases, with 11 bases spanning the gap. Germline V CDR1 and CDR2: SGHVS, FQNEAQ. Here the CDR3 reads CASSLRLGGQPQHF. The CDR3 DNA sequence: TGTGCCAGCAGCTTAAGGCTCGGGGGTCAGCCCCAGCATTTT.

The chain links TRBV12-3 or TRBV12-4 to TRBJ1-2, with no clear D. V gave up 6 bases and J gave up 2 bases, with 7 bases separating them. The CDR3 runs 12 residues. As DNA, the CDR3 is TGTGCCAGCAGCCAAAGGAACTATGGCTACACCTTC. It codes for CASSQRNYGYTF.

This clonotype was seen repeatedly, ten times or more. The rearrangement uses TRBV19 and TRBJ2-4, with 9 bases aligning to TRBD1. After removal of 7 bases from V and 8 bases from J, the junction contained 9 bases not matched to a gene. Germline V CDR1 and CDR2: LNHDA, SQIVND (reference sequence). The CDR3 is 14 residues long. The CDR3: CASNAPDRGDIQYF. The CDR3 DNA follows: TGTGCCAGTAACGCACCGGACAGGGGTGACATTCAGTACTTC.

The chain joins TRBV9 to TRBJ1-6; D gene ambiguous. CDR3 length: 15 residues. Germline lookup yields CDR1 SGDLS and CDR2 YYNGEE. The ends were cut back, 0 bases at V and 17 bases at J, with 21 bases in the middle. This CDR3 is CASSVDGGNEQYFHF. The CDR3 DNA sequence: TGTGCCAGCAGCGTAGATGGAGGCAACGAGCAATACTTCCACTTT.

This clonotype was found once. This rearrangement joins TRBV9 to TRBJ2-3; tentatively, D is TRBD1 (7 bases). This CDR3 spans 18 amino acids. CDR1 is SGDLS and CDR2 is YYNGEE in the germline V gene. V lost 1 base and J lost 2, with 20 bases in between. The chain's CDR3 is CASSVRGTDLGLTDTQYF. The CDR3 DNA reads TGTGCCAGCAGCGTACGCGGGACAGATTTGGGGCTCACAGATACGCAGTATTTT.

The chain couples TRBV2 to TRBJ1-3; 7 bases agree with TRBD1. CDR1 SNHLY and CDR2 FYNNEI come from the germline V gene. This CDR3 is 14 amino acids long. V trimming: 7 bases; J trimming: 4 bases; junction bases outside the gene matches: 7. CDR3 in amino acids: CASIRGGTGNTIYF. The DNA of the CDR3 is TGTGCCAGCATCAGGGGGGGGACGGGAAACACCATATATTTT.

This clonotype was detected a few times. The rearrangement links TRBV27 to TRBJ1-2; 12 bases are shared with TRBD1. The CDR3 contains 14 residues. Per the germline V gene, CDR1 is MNHEY and CDR2 is SMNVEV (reference sequence). The trim removed 6 bases at V and 5 bases at J, leaving 4 bases unmatched. The CDR3 loop reads CASRPGQGAYGYTF. For the CDR3, the DNA is TGTGCCAGCAGGCCGGGACAGGGGGCTTATGGCTACACCTTC.

The rearrangement uses TRBV20-1 and TRBJ1-1; D remains unclear. Germline loops: CDR1 DFQATT, CDR2 SNEGSKA (reference sequence). The CDR3 extends over 13 amino acids. V was cut by 3 bases and J by 6 bases, with 14 bases left in between. This CDR3 reads CSARRPRTPEAFF. The DNA of the CDR3 is TGCAGTGCTAGGAGACCCCGGACCCCTGAAGCTTTCTTT.

The genes are TRBV12-3 or TRBV12-4 and TRBJ1-1; no definite D call. Between the trimmed V and J ends, which lost 6 bases and 0 bases, there was a span of 14 bases. This CDR3 comprises 15 residues. The CDR3 spells CASRRTQAMNTEAFF. The CDR3 DNA follows: TGTGCCAGCAGAAGAACACAAGCAATGAACACTGAAGCTTTCTTT.

Worth noting for this clonotype: The junction departs from the called germline gene at one end, perhaps through a read error. This chain joins TRBV5-4 and TRBJ2-3, with TRBD2 matching 8 bases. This CDR3 has 12 amino acids. Germline CDR1 reads SGHNT; CDR2 reads YYREEE (reference sequence). The CDR3 is CAGSPGGREQYF. Here the CDR3 DNA reads TGTGCCGGCAGCCCGGGAGGGAGAGAGCAGTATTTT.

The chain recombines TRBV6-6 with TRBJ1-3; D gene ambiguous. The CDR3 spans 14 residues. CDR1 is MNHNY and CDR2 is SVGAGI in the germline V gene (reference sequence). Trimming removed 2 bases from V and 4 bases from J, with 9 bases in between. CDR3 region: CASSYMVPGNTIYF. The CDR3 bases are TGTGCCAGCAGTTACATGGTTCCCGGAAACACCATATATTTT.

This clonotype was picked up many times. The chain links TRBV20-1 to TRBJ1-2, with 7 positions matching TRBD1. The V and J ends lost 6 bases and 7 bases, in that order; junction bases with no gene match: 8. The germline gives CDR1 DFQATT, CDR2 SNEGSKA (reference sequence). CDR3 length equals 12 residues. The CDR3 loop is CSAEGGLVGYTF. CDR3 nucleotides: TGCAGTGCAGAAGGGGGCTTGGTTGGCTACACCTTC.

This chain joins TRBV5-4 and TRBJ1-6, with TRBD1 matching over 8 bases. CDR1 and CDR2 from the germline V gene are SGHNT and YYREEE (reference sequence). The V segment lost 1 base and the J segment 9 bases; nucleotides outside the gene matches: 3. This CDR3 is built from 14 residues. As DNA, the CDR3 is TGTGCCAGCAGCTTGACAGGGGGGGGTTCACCCCTCCACTTT. Its protein is CASSLTGGGSPLHF.

This clonotype was observed many times. V is TRBV7-8 and J is TRBJ1-4; D is unresolved. The CDR3 covers 14 residues. V lost 4 bases and J 7 bases, leaving 13 bases between the germline ends. Germline V lookup: CDR1 SGHVS, CDR2 FQNEAQ. The CDR3 DNA reads as TGTGCCAGCAGCTCCCCCCCTACCGTTGAAAAACTGTTTTTT. It translates to CASSSPPTVEKLFF.

In the case of this clonotype: A much larger clone differs from this one at a single base, so this may be a read error. The CDR3 here is CASSRSGGVAGELSF. CDR3 DNA: TGTGCCAGCAGTCGTAGCGGGGGGGTCGCCGGGGAGCTGTCTTTT. The rearrangement links TRBV2 to TRBJ2-2; 11 nucleotides align to TRBD2. The germline V gene has CDR1 SNHLY and CDR2 FYNNEI. This CDR3 contains 15 residues. Together with reference TRBV2 and TRBJ2-2, the CDR3 gives the full variable domain: EPEVTQTPSHQVTQMGQEVILRCVPISNHLYFYWYRQILGQKVEFLVSFYNNEISEKSEIFDDQFSVERPDGSNFTLKIRSTKLEDSAMYFCASSRSGGVAGELSFGEGSRLTVL.

With respect to this clonotype: Sequence at one end of the junction differs from germline and may be a read error. J is TRBJ1-5 and V is TRBV20-1, with unresolved D. Germline CDR1 is DFQATT and CDR2 is SNEGSKA (reference sequence). The CDR3 loop spans 14 amino acids. CDR3 loop: CRASYQSSNQPQHF. CDR3 nucleotide sequence: TGCAGAGCTAGTTACCAGTCTAGCAATCAGCCCCAGCATTTT.

The gene calls are TRBV5-1 and TRBJ1-3; TRBD1 matches at 8 bases. Germline V gene lookup returns CDR1 SGHRS and CDR2 YFSETQ. V lost 4 bases to trimming and J lost 11 bases; unmatched junction nucleotides: 8. CDR3 length: 13 amino acids. The CDR3: CASSLEAGGAIYF. The CDR3 DNA sequence: TGCGCCAGCAGCCTCGAGGCAGGGGGCGCCATATATTTT.

In this sample, this clonotype turned up many times. The chain recombines TRBV20-1 with TRBJ2-3; the match to TRBD2 covers 8 bases. The CDR3 is 13 residues long. The V segment lost 3 bases and the J segment 2 bases; nucleotides outside the gene matches: 1. The germline V gene encodes CDR1 DFQATT and CDR2 SNEGSKA (reference sequence). CDR3 region: CSASGGDTDTQYF. CDR3 sequence (DNA): TGCAGTGCTAGCGGGGGGGACACAGATACGCAGTATTTT.

CDR3 loop: CASSQEGGGEAFF. The CDR3 bases are TGTGCCAGCAGCCAAGAAGGAGGGGGCGAAGCTTTCTTT. The rearrangement links TRBV14 to TRBJ1-1; 7 positions agree with TRBD1. The CDR3 sequence is 13 residues long. Germline CDR1 is SGHDN and CDR2 is FVKESK. Unmatched junction bases numbered 3, after V lost 0 bases and J lost 8 bases.

This clonotype was detected only a few times. V gene TRBV12-3 or TRBV12-4 combines with J gene TRBJ2-7, with a possible D match to TRBD2 (5 bases). Trimming removed 5 bases from V and 0 bases from J, with 8 bases in between. This CDR3 has 13 residues. The CDR3 DNA sequence: TGTGCCAGCAGTCTCGGACTCTCCTACGAGCAGTACGTC. The encoded protein is CASSLGLSYEQYV.

Concerning this clonotype itself: This is likely a read error, given that the CDR3 carries no conserved phenylalanine or tryptophan at its end. It is unclear where the CDR3 begins or ends on the DNA, so no DNA is shown, and the CDR3 is as TCRdb lists it. This chain links TRBV7-2 with TRBJ1-1; the table's TRBD1 call for D was not verified on the DNA. Germline V gene sequence: CDR1 SGHTA, CDR2 FQGNSA. The CDR3 numbers 13 amino acids, ends counted. CDR3 loop: CASSPDSQALLWL.

The chain carries TRBV19 and TRBJ2-7, with TRBD1 as a possible D gene (6 bases). Trimming removed 8 bases at V and 3 bases at J, with 17 bases between. This CDR3 region has 14 residues. Per the germline V gene, CDR1 is LNHDA and CDR2 is SQIVND (reference sequence). The chain's CDR3 is CASGRRRDNYEQYV. The CDR3, as DNA: TGTGCCAGTGGTCGAAGAAGGGACAACTACGAGCAGTACGTC.

Of note for this clonotype: One end of the junction is discordant with germline, which a read error may explain. The J gene is TRBJ2-5, the V gene TRBV7-9; 9 nucleotides match TRBD2. Germline V gives CDR1 SEHNR, CDR2 FQNEAQ (reference sequence). This CDR3 region has 13 residues. CDR3 DNA sequence: TGTGCCAGCAGCCTAGCGGCGGGGGGGACTGAAGCTTTC. Protein product: CASSLAAGGTEAF.

The J gene is TRBJ1-2, the V gene TRBV10-3, with D tentatively TRBD1 (6 bases). Trimming cost V 10 bases and J 4 bases, with 16 bases left between them. Germline lookup yields CDR1 ENHRY and CDR2 SYGVKD. This CDR3 has 13 amino acids. The CDR3 DNA is TGTGCCAGCAGGGATGGACAGCGCTATGGCTACACCTTC. This translates into CASRDGQRYGYTF.

As for this clonotype: At one end the junction does not follow the germline gene, possibly because of a read error. The CDR3 DNA sequence: TGTGCCACCAGCAAAAAACTCGCCGGGACCGAGTACTTC. Its translation: CATSKKLAGTEYF. This chain uses TRBV7-9 with TRBJ2-5; D tentatively fits TRBD1 or TRBD2 (5 bases each). The CDR3 length is 13 residues. From germline, CDR1 is SEHNR and CDR2 FQNEAQ (reference sequence). The full variable domain, completed using reference TRBV7-9 and TRBJ2-5, is DTGVSQNPRHKITKRGQNVTFRCDPISEHNRLYWYRQTLGQGPEFLTYFQNEAQLEKSRLLSDRFSAERPKGSFSTLEIQRTEQGDSAMYLCATSKKLAGTEYFGPGTRLLVL.

The chain couples TRBV12-3 or TRBV12-4 to TRBJ2-1, with TRBD1 identical over 12 bases. After removal of 6 bases from V and 9 bases from J, the junction contained 6 bases not matched to a gene. This CDR3 is 14 amino acids long. The CDR3 loop reads CASSPGQGACEQFF. The DNA of the CDR3 is TGTGCCAGCAGCCCGGGACAGGGGGCTTGTGAGCAGTTCTTC.